One sample yielded the 16 T cell receptor beta chains listed below, sequenced in a study of OX40 agonist ivuxolimab in advanced cancers. Generated by immunoSEQ multiplex PCR, the TCRdb table keeps only in-frame clones and is missing some. The top ten clones hold approximately 0.8% of a sample with under 95,000 clones, more than 75% of them seen once. Sequences were derived from CD4+ or CD8+ T cells sorted from blood, sampled in a trial of the OX40 agonist ivuxolimab. The receptors derive from an adult with an advanced solid tumor such as melanoma, head and neck, liver or kidney cancer.

The rearrangement links TRBV19 to TRBJ1-5; tentative D call: TRBD1 (5 bases). Germline V lookup: CDR1 LNHDA, CDR2 SQIVND (reference sequence). The CDR3 loop spans 16 amino acids. V lost 4 bases to trimming and J lost 3 bases, with 16 bases between them. The CDR3 DNA follows: TGTGCCAGTAGTACCCTCCGGGGCTTGAACAATCAGCCCCAGCATTTT. The encoded protein is CASSTLRGLNNQPQHF.

J is TRBJ2-3 and V is TRBV5-5; D is undetermined. Germline lookup yields CDR1 SGHKS and CDR2 YYEKEE (reference sequence). CDR3 size: 15 residues. V was shortened by 0 bases and J by 2 bases, with 10 bases between the two germline ends. DNA for the CDR3: TGTGCCAGCAGCTTGGCCGGTAAGGACACAGATACGCAGTATTTT. It specifies CASSLAGKDTDTQYF.

V gene TRBV5-6 combines with J gene TRBJ1-1, with a weak D call TRBD1 (5 bases). The CDR3 spans 16 residues. V shed 4 bases and J shed 3 bases, with 19 bases lying between them. The germline V gene has CDR1 SGHDT and CDR2 YYEEEE. CDR3 residues: CASSVGTGGWDTEAFF. Here the CDR3 DNA reads TGTGCCAGCAGCGTTGGGACGGGAGGATGGGACACTGAAGCTTTCTTT.

The chain has TRBV4-2 and TRBJ2-5, with a possible D match to TRBD1 (6 bases). The CDR3 is made up of 14 amino acids. Between the trimmed V and J ends, which lost 1 base and 3 bases, there was a span of 9 bases. From germline, CDR1 is LGHNA and CDR2 YNFKEQ. CDR3 residues: CASSQAGAEETQYF. The CDR3 DNA reads as TGTGCCAGCAGCCAAGCAGGGGCCGAAGAGACCCAGTACTTC.

This sequence joins TRBV5-1 and TRBJ2-7; unclear D gene. The CDR3 is made up of 14 amino acids. Trimming pared 0 bases from V and 5 bases from J, leaving 12 bases between. The V gene's germline CDR1 is SGHRS and CDR2 YFSETQ. The DNA for the CDR3 is TGCGCCAGCAGCTTGGGGCTATCGCTAGACGAGCAGTACTTC. Translated, it gives CASSLGLSLDEQYF.

The chain joins TRBV4-1 to TRBJ1-6; 9 nucleotides match TRBD1. The V segment lost 5 bases and the J segment 5 bases; nucleotides outside the gene matches: 10. Germline V gene data show CDR1 as MGHRA and CDR2 as YSYEKL. The CDR3 is 17 residues long. The CDR3 reads CASSNRAGTGNNSPLHF. The DNA of the CDR3 is TGCGCCAGCAGCAATCGGGCCGGGACAGGGAATAATTCACCCCTCCACTTT.

V and J are TRBV5-1 and TRBJ2-7, with D perhaps matching TRBD1 or TRBD2 (11 bases each). There are 18 residues in the CDR3. Trimming cost V 3 bases and J 3 bases, with 25 bases left between them. The germline CDR1 and CDR2 sequences are SGHRS and YFSETQ. As DNA, the CDR3 is TGCGCCAGCAGCTGGGACAGGGGGGGACTAGCGGAGGTCTACGAGCAGTACTTC. It specifies CASSWDRGGLAEVYEQYF.

J is TRBJ1-2 and V is TRBV4-1; TRBD1 matches at 7 bases. The length of the CDR3 is 15 residues. Looked up from germline, CDR1 is MGHRA and CDR2 is YSYEKL. The trim removed 4 bases at V and 4 bases at J, leaving 9 bases unmatched. The CDR3 loop reads CASSPGGQTFYGYTF. As DNA, the CDR3 is TGCGCCAGCAGCCCAGGGGGACAGACTTTCTATGGCTACACCTTC.

The chain couples TRBV9 to TRBJ2-2; 8 bases match TRBD2. V was clipped by 3 bases and J by 0 bases; unmatched bases: 4. CDR1 is SGDLS and CDR2 is YYNGEE in the germline V gene. The CDR3 runs to 16 residues. CDR3 sequence: CASSGRLATNTGELFF. In DNA, the CDR3 is TGTGCCAGCAGCGGTCGACTAGCGACGAACACCGGGGAGCTGTTTTTT.

This sequence joins TRBV2 and TRBJ1-3, with D hard to call. The germline V gene encodes CDR1 SNHLY and CDR2 FYNNEI. V was shortened by 3 bases and J by 4 bases, with 7 bases between the two germline ends. The CDR3 sequence is 13 residues long. This CDR3 reads CASSEGRGNTIYF. The DNA for the CDR3 is TGTGCCAGCAGTGAGGGCAGGGGAAACACCATATATTTT.

The chain links TRBV7-9 to TRBJ2-2; D gene ambiguous. Germline values: CDR1 SEHNR, CDR2 FQNEAQ (reference sequence). Between the trimmed V and J ends, which lost 1 base and 4 bases, there was a span of 10 bases. The length of the CDR3 is 15 residues. CDR3 nucleotide sequence: TGTGCCAGCAGCTTAGTACGTACACTCACCGGGGAGCTGTTTTTT. It encodes CASSLVRTLTGELFF.

J is TRBJ1-2 and V is TRBV29-1; D perhaps matches TRBD1 (5 bases). V was shortened by 0 bases and J by 8 bases, with 19 bases between the two germline ends. The CDR3 sequence is 15 residues long. CDR1 and CDR2 (germline): SQVTM, ANQGSEA. The DNA of the CDR3 is TGCAGCGTTGAAGATACACCTCGGGGGGATGGCGGCTACACCTTC. Its translation is CSVEDTPRGDGGYTF.

This clone was found once. The same CDR3 also results from other DNA sequences found in this sample. The V call is TRBV29-1, the J call TRBJ2-5; 8 bases are shared with TRBD1. Germline loops: CDR1 SQVTM, CDR2 ANQGSEA. The V and J ends lost 6 bases and 2 bases, in that order; junction bases with no gene match: 2. The CDR3 runs 12 residues. The chain's CDR3 is CSVDRGQETQYF. DNA of the CDR3: TGCAGCGTCGACAGGGGACAAGAGACCCAGTACTTC.

This clone has a single count. The chain carries TRBV7-9 and TRBJ1-5; 8 bases are shared with TRBD1. This CDR3 spans 14 amino acids. V trimming: 5 bases; J trimming: 6 bases; junction bases outside the gene matches: 6. Germline V CDR1 and CDR2: SEHNR, FQNEAQ (reference sequence). The CDR3 DNA sequence: TGTGCCAGCAGCCGATCAGGGGGCGGTCAGCCCCAGCATTTT. Residues: CASSRSGGGQPQHF.

This chain uses TRBV5-6 with TRBJ2-5, with 7 positions matching TRBD1. CDR3 length: 14 amino acids. After removal of 4 bases from V and 3 bases from J, the junction contained 6 bases not matched to a gene. Germline assignment: CDR1 SGHDT and CDR2 YYEEEE. CDR3 loop: CASSDYGTEETQYF. The CDR3 bases are TGTGCCAGCAGCGATTACGGGACAGAAGAGACCCAGTACTTC.

This chain connects TRBV6-5 to TRBJ2-7, with D maybe TRBD1 (6 bases). This CDR3 is built from 14 residues. CDR1 MNHEY and CDR2 SVGAGI come from the germline V gene. Trimming shortened V by 0 bases and J by 4 bases, and 10 bases separated the two germline ends. The CDR3 sequence: CASSYSGQGYEQYF. The CDR3 DNA reads as TGTGCCAGCAGTTACTCGGGGCAGGGGTACGAGCAGTACTTC.